One sample yielded the 17 T cell receptor beta chains listed below, sequenced in a study of cytomegalovirus exposure and HLA in healthy donors. Sequencing used immunoSEQ multiplex PCR; TCRdb keeps in-frame clones, though not all of them. The sample gives some 210,000 clones, 83% of which show up once; about 6% is in the top ten. The sequenced sample was PBMCs. The receptors stem from a woman aged 18-35 years in good health and CMV-seronegative.

CDR3 loop: CASSPRPVFTGELFF. The CDR3 DNA follows: TGTGCCAGCAGCCCAAGACCCGTTTTCACCGGGGAGCTGTTTTTT. The rearrangement links TRBV7-8 to TRBJ2-2; no definite D call. V lost 5 bases and J 4 bases, leaving 14 bases between the germline ends. Germline lookup yields CDR1 SGHVS and CDR2 FQNEAQ. The CDR3 covers 15 residues.

This clone was seen more than once but under ten times. J is TRBJ2-7 and V is TRBV30, with a weak D call TRBD2 (6 bases). The CDR3 length is 16 residues. V was trimmed by 0 bases and J by 1 base, leaving 16 bases between them. Germline loops: CDR1 GTSNPN, CDR2 SVGIG (reference sequence). DNA for the CDR3: TGTGCCTGGAGTGTATTCGGGCGGGACTGGTCCTACGAGCAGTACTTC. This encodes CAWSVFGRDWSYEQYF.

The rearrangement uses TRBV6-1 and TRBJ1-6; no clear D gene. Germline V gene data show CDR1 as MNHNS and CDR2 as SASEGT. The CDR3 is made up of 11 amino acids. V gave up 10 bases and J gave up 10 bases, with 11 bases separating them. In DNA form, the CDR3 reads TGTGCCATAGCTGAGGGCTCACCCCTCCACTTT. Protein sequence: CAIAEGSPLHF.

The J gene is TRBJ2-1, the V gene TRBV30, with TRBD2 identical over 12 bases. Germline-derived CDR1 and CDR2 are GTSNPN and SVGIG (reference sequence). This CDR3 contains 21 residues. The J segment lost 3 bases and the V segment lost 4 bases, leaving 22 bases of the junction unmatched. The CDR3 loop reads CAWMPTRSLAGGLLYYNEQFF. For the CDR3, the DNA is TGTGCCTGGATGCCGACTCGGTCACTAGCGGGGGGACTCCTCTACTACAATGAGCAGTTCTTC.

CDR3 sequence: CSAGGGRTEAFF. CDR3 coding DNA: TGCAGCGCCGGTGGGGGGCGCACTGAAGCTTTCTTT. V and J are TRBV29-1 and TRBJ1-1; tentatively, D is TRBD1 (6 bases). The germline V and J ends were trimmed by 7 bases and 4 bases, with 13 bases remaining between them. Germline V gene sequence: CDR1 SQVTM, CDR2 ANQGSEA. This CDR3 is 12 amino acids long.

J is TRBJ2-7 and V is TRBV7-9; maybe TRBD2 (5 bases). The CDR3 is made up of 14 amino acids. With 1 base removed from V and 6 bases from J, the gap between germline ends came to 13 bases. CDR1 and CDR2 from the germline V gene are SEHNR and FQNEAQ (reference sequence). The DNA of the CDR3 is TGTGCCAGCAGCTTAGGGGAGACAAATCCCGAGCAGTACTTC. Its protein product is CASSLGETNPEQYF.

The V gene is TRBV9, the J gene TRBJ1-2; TRBD1 aligns across 12 bases. The V gene's germline CDR1 is SGDLS and CDR2 YYNGEE. Trimming cost V 2 bases and J 9 bases; bases outside gene matches: 8. This CDR3 is built from 15 residues. CDR3 region: CASSVLGQGARSYTF. Here the CDR3 DNA reads TGTGCCAGCAGCGTGTTGGGACAGGGGGCGCGTAGCTACACCTTC.

The V gene is TRBV6-5, the J gene TRBJ2-1; TRBD1 aligns across 9 bases. In germline, CDR1 is MNHEY, CDR2 SVGAGI. The CDR3 covers 15 residues. The V and J ends lost 6 bases and 4 bases, in that order; junction bases with no gene match: 7. This chain's CDR3 is CASRDNRGPYNEQFF. CDR3 in DNA: TGTGCCAGCAGGGATAACAGGGGGCCTTACAATGAGCAGTTCTTC.

This chain joins TRBV15 and TRBJ2-4; possibly TRBD1 or TRBD2 for D (5 bases each). The V end was cut by 5 bases, the J end by 0 bases, with 8 bases between. This CDR3 is 14 amino acids long. Germline CDR1 is LNHNV and CDR2 is YYDKDF (reference sequence). The CDR3, as DNA: TGTGCCACCAGCGAGGGGATAGCCAAAAACATTCAGTACTTC. As protein: CATSEGIAKNIQYF.

The J gene is TRBJ2-7, the V gene TRBV15, with 11 positions matching TRBD1. CDR1 is LNHNV and CDR2 is YYDKDF in the germline V gene (reference sequence). Trimming removed 5 bases from V and 3 bases from J; junction bases left unmatched: 12. This CDR3 is built from 17 residues. The CDR3 region has the DNA TGTGCCACCAGCTTCGGACCGGCCGGGACAGGGGGCTACGAGCAGTACTTC. Translated: CATSFGPAGTGGYEQYF.

The chain recombines TRBV18 with TRBJ2-1; D unclear. The germline V gene has CDR1 KGHSH and CDR2 LQKENI. The CDR3 length is 14 residues. Trimming took 2 bases from V and 0 from J, leaving 5 bases between them. CDR3 DNA sequence: TGTGCCAGCTCACCAGGTAGCTCCTACAATGAGCAGTTCTTC. Translation: CASSPGSSYNEQFF.

The chain couples TRBV9 to TRBJ1-1; D gene unclear. Germline CDR1 SGDLS, CDR2 YYNGEE. V was clipped by 0 bases and J by 10 bases, with 13 bases between them. This CDR3 is built from 13 residues. CDR3 loop: CASSVGGVNPAFF. The CDR3 nucleotides are TGTGCCAGCAGCGTAGGGGGTGTGAATCCAGCTTTCTTT.

This chain joins TRBV5-4 and TRBJ1-2; 9 bases agree with TRBD1. CDR3 length: 13 residues. Germline assignment: CDR1 SGHNT and CDR2 YYREEE (reference sequence). Losses at the gene ends were 4 bases for V and 8 bases for J; bases not matched to a gene: 6. This CDR3 is CASSAGQGSGYTF. The CDR3 DNA sequence: TGTGCCAGCAGCGCTGGACAGGGGTCCGGCTACACCTTC.

V is TRBV21-1 and J is TRBJ1-3. TRBV21-1 is deemed a pseudogene. The CDR3 runs to 14 residues. CDR3: CASSKSQGRDTIYF. The CDR3 DNA reads as TGTGCCAGCAGCAAATCACAGGGGAGGGACACCATATATTTT.

The CDR3 region has the DNA TGTGCCAGCAGTGCCTGGAGCTCCTACGAGCAGTACTTC. Its translation is CASSAWSSYEQYF. The chain has TRBV2 and TRBJ2-7; the D is unclear. In germline, CDR1 is SNHLY, CDR2 FYNNEI. Trimming took 4 bases from V and 0 from J, leaving 7 bases between them. The CDR3 runs 13 residues.

The chain has TRBV11-2 and TRBJ2-5; D assignment may be TRBD1 or TRBD2 (6 bases each). The CDR3 length is 15 residues. V was cut by 1 base and J by 5 bases, with 14 bases left in between. Germline V CDR1 and CDR2: SGHAT, FQNNGV. The CDR3: CASSLGGAPRETQYF. The DNA for the CDR3 is TGTGCCAGCAGCTTAGGGGGGGCCCCCCGGGAGACCCAGTACTTC.

The genes are TRBV27 and TRBJ2-7; TRBD2 agrees at 8 bases. CDR1 is MNHEY and CDR2 is SMNVEV in the germline V gene (reference sequence). The CDR3 is made up of 16 amino acids. Germline trimming cut 0 bases from V and 2 bases from J; bases unmatched to any gene: 6. The CDR3 loop reads CASSLSSGGSPYEQYF. DNA of the CDR3: TGTGCCAGCAGTTTATCGAGCGGGGGCTCACCCTACGAGCAGTACTTC.